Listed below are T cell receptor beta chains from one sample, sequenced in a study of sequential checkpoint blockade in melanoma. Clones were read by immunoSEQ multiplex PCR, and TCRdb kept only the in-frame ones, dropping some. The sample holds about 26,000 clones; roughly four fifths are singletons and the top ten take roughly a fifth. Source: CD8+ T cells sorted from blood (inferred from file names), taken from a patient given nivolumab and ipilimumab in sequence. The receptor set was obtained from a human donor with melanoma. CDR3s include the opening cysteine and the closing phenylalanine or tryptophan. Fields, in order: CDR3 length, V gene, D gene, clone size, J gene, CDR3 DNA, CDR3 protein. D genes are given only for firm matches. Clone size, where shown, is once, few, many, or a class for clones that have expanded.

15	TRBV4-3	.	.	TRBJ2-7	TGCGCCAGCAGCCAAGATGGGGCGGAAACGTACGAGCAGTACTTC	CASSQDGAETYEQYF
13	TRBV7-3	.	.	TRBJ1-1	TGTGCCAGCAGCCACCGACAGAACACTGAAGCTTTCTTT	CASSHRQNTEAFF
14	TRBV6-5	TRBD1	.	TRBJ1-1	TGTGCCAGCAGCATACAGGGGTGGGACACTGAAGCTTTCTTT	CASSIQGWDTEAFF
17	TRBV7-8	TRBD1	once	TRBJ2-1	TGTGCCAGCAGCCTCCTACCCGGGACAGGGGGGAACAATGAGCAGTTCTTC	CASSLLPGTGGNNEQFF
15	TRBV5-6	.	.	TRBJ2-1	TGTGCCAGCAGCTCGGACAGCCAAGCCTACAATGAGCAGTTCTTC	CASSSDSQAYNEQFF
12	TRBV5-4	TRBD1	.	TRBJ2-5	TGTGCCAGCAGCTGGCCGGGACAGACCCCCCACTTC	CASSWPGQTPHF
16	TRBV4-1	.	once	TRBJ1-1	TGCGCCAGCAGCCCCGGAACACAGGGAATGAACACTGAAGCTTTCTTT	CASSPGTQGMNTEAFF
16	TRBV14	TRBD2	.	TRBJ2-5	TGTGCCAGCAGCCAGTGGACTAGCGGGAGGGGAGAGACCCAGTACTTC	CASSQWTSGRGETQYF
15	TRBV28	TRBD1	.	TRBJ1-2	TGTGCCAGCAGTTCAGACTGGACAGGGAACTATGGCTACACCTTC	CASSSDWTGNYGYTF
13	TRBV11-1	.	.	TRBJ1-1	TGTGCCAGCAGCTTCGTCGAGAACGCTGAAGCTTTCTTT	CASSFVENAEAFF
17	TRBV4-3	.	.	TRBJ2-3	TGCGCCAGCAGCCAAGAAACGGATAGCGGTCCCACAGATACGCAGTATTTT	CASSQETDSGPTDTQYF
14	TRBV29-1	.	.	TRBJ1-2	TGCAGCGTTGAAGATCGAGATCCAGGGAATGGCTACACCTTC	CSVEDRDPGNGYTF
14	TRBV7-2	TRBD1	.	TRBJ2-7	TGTGCCACCACGCCCCGGACAGGGCTCCGCGAGCAGTACTTC	CATTPRTGLREQYF
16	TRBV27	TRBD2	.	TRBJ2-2	TGTGCCAGCAGTTCGGGGCGGGAGGGGTACACCGGGGAGCTGTTTTTT	CASSSGREGYTGELFF
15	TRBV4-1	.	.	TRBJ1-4	TGCGCCAGCAGCCAGCAGGGGAGGGCTAATGAAAAACTGTTTTTT	CASSQQGRANEKLFF
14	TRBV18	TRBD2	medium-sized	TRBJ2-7	TGTGCCAGCTCTGGACTAGCGGCGACCTACGAGCAGTACTTC	CASSGLAATYEQYF
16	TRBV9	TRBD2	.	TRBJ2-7	TGTGCCAGCAGCGATGGACTAGCGGGGACTTCCTACGAGCAGTACTTC	CASSDGLAGTSYEQYF
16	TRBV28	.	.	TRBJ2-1	TGTGCCAGCAGTTTATCTACAGGGTCGGTCTACAATGAGCAGTTCTTC	CASSLSTGSVYNEQFF
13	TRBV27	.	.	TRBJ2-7	TGTGCCAGCAGTCTTCGGCGGCCCTACGAGCAGTACTTC	CASSLRRPYEQYF
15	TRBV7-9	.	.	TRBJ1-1	TGTGCCAGCAGCCCTCCGACAGTCGCAGGTGGTGAAGCTTTCTTT	CASSPPTVAGGEAFF
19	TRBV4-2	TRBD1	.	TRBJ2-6	TGTGCCAGCAGCCAAGAGGGGGACAGGGTTGATCCCTGGGCCAACGTCCTGACTTTC	CASSQEGDRVDPWANVLTF
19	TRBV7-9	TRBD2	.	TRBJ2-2	TGTGCCAGCAGCTCCCCTGTCCTTAGCGGGGGGGGGAGCACCGGGGAGCTGTTTTTT	CASSSPVLSGGGSTGELFF
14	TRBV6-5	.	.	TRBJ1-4	TGTGCCAGCAGTTATTCAGGGCCCCATGAAAAACTGTTTTTT	CASSYSGPHEKLFF
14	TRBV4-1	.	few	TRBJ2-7	TGCGCCAGCAGCCAAGTTAGCGGCTCCTACGAGCAGTACTTC	CASSQVSGSYEQYF
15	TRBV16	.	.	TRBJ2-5	TGTGCCAGCAGCCCCCGTTCGGGGACTCAAGAGACCCAGTACTTC	CASSPRSGTQETQYF
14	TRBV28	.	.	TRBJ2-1	TGTGCCAGCAGTGCCCCGGAGGTTTACAATGAGCAGTTCTTC	CASSAPEVYNEQFF
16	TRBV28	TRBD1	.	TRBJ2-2	TGTGCCAGCAGCCCGAAAGGACAGGGTTTAACCGGGGAGCTGTTTTTT	CASSPKGQGLTGELFF
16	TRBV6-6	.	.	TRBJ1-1	TGTGCCAGCAGTTATCAGGGGACGGGAATGAACACTGAAGCTTTCTTT	CASSYQGTGMNTEAFF
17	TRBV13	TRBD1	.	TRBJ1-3	TGTGCCAGCAGCCCCTATCCGGGACAGGGGGCAGGAAACACCATATATTTT	CASSPYPGQGAGNTIYF
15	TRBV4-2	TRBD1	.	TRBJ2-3	TGTGCCAGCAGACACGGACAGGGGGAAACAGATACGCAGTATTTT	CASRHGQGETDTQYF
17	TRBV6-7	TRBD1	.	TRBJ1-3	TGTGCCAGCAGTAAATTCCCGGACAGGAGCTCTGGAAACACCATATATTTT	CASSKFPDRSSGNTIYF
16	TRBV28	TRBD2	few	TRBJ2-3	TGTGCCAGCAGTCCCCTAGCGGGAGTGGATTTAGATACGCAGTATTTT	CASSPLAGVDLDTQYF
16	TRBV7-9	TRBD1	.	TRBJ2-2	TGTGCCAGCAGCTCGGCGGGGACAGGGCTCACCGGGGAGCTGTTTTTT	CASSSAGTGLTGELFF
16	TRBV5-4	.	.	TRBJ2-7	TGTGCCAGCAGCCCCAGTTCGCAGGGGCCTTCCTACGAGCAGTACTTC	CASSPSSQGPSYEQYF
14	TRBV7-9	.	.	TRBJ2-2	TGTGCCAGCAATTTAAGAGGCAACACCGGGGAGCTGTTTTTT	CASNLRGNTGELFF
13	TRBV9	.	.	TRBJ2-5	TGTGCCAGCAGCCCTAGCCCCCGGGAGACCCAGTACTTC	CASSPSPRETQYF
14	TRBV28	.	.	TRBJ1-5	TGTGCCAGCAGTTTCACAGGTTGGAGCCAGCCCCAGCATTTT	CASSFTGWSQPQHF
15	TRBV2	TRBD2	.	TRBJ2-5	TGTGCCAGCAGTGCACTGGCGGGAGGGAAGCAGACCCGGTACTTC	CASSALAGGKQTRYF
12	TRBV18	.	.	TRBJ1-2	TGTGCCAGCTCACCCGAGGACTATGGCTACACCTTC	CASSPEDYGYTF